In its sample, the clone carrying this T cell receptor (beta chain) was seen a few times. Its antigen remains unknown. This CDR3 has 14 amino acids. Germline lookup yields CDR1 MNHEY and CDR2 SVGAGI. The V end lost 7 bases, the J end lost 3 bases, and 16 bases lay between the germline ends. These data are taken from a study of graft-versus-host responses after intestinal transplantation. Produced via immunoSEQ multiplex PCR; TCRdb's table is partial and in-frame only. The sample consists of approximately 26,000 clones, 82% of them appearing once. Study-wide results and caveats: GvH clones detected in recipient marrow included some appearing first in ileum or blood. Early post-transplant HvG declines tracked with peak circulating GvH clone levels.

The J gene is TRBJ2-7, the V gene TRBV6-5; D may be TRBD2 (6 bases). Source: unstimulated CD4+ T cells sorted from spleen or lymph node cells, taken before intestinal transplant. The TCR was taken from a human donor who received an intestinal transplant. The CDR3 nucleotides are TGTGCCAGCAAGCCCGCGCGGGGTAGCTACGAGCAGTACTTC. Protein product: CASKPARGSYEQYF.